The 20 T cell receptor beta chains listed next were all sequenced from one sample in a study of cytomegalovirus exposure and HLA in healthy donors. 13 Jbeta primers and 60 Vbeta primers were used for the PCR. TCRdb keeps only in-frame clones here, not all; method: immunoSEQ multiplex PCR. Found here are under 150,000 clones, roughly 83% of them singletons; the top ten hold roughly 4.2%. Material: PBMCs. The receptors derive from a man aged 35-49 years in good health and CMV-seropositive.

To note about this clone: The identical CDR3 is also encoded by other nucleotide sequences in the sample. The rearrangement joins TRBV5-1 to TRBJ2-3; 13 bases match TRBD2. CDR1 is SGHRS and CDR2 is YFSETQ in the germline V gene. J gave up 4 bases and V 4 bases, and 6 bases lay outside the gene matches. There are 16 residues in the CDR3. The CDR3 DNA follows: TGCGCCAGCAGCACAGGACTAGCGGGGGTAGCAGATACGCAGTATTTT. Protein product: CASSTGLAGVADTQYF.

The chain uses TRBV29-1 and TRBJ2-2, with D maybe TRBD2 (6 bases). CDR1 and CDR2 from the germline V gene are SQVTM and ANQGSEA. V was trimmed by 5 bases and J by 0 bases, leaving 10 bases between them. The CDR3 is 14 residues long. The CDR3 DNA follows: TGCAGCGTTTCAAGCGGGTCGAACACCGGGGAGCTGTTTTTT. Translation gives CSVSSGSNTGELFF.

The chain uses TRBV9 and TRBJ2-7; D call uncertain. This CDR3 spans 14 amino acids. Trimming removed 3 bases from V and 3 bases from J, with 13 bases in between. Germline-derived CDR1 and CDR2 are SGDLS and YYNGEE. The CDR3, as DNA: TGTGCCAGCAGCGCGTCGGCCTCGGGCTACGAGCAGTACTTC. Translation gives CASSASASGYEQYF.

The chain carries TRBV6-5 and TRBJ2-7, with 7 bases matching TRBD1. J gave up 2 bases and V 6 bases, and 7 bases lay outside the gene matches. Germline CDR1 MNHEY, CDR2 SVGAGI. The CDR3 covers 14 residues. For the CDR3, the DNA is TGTGCCAGCAGCCCCCGCACAGGGGCCTACGAGCAGTACTTC. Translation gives CASSPRTGAYEQYF.

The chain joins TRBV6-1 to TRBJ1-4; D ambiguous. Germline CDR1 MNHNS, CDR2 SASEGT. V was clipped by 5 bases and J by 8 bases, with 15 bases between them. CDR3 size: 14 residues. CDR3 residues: CASSTSSGREKLFF. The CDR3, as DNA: TGTGCCAGCAGTACATCATCAGGTCGGGAAAAACTGTTTTTT.

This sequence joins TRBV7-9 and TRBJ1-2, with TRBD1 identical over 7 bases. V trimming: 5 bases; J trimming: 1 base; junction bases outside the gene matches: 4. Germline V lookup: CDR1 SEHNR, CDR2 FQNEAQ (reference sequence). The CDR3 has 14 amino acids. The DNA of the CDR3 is TGTGCCAGCAGCATACAGGGGAATAACTATGGCTACACCTTC. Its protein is CASSIQGNNYGYTF.

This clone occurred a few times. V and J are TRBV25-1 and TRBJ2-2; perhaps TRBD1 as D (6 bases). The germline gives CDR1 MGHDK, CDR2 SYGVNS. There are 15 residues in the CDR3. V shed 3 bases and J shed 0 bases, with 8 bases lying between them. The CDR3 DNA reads TGTGCCAGCAGTGACAGGGGAACGAACACCGGGGAGCTGTTTTTT. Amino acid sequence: CASSDRGTNTGELFF.

Here the CDR3 DNA reads TGTGCCAGCAGGATGCTAGCGAAAACCTACAATGAGCAGTTCTTC. This encodes CASRMLAKTYNEQFF. V usage is TRBV6-5 and J usage is TRBJ2-1, with a possible D match to TRBD2 (6 bases). The CDR3 sequence is 15 residues long. V dropped 6 bases and J dropped 2 bases, with 14 bases sitting between them. The germline CDR1 and CDR2 sequences are MNHEY and SVGAGI.

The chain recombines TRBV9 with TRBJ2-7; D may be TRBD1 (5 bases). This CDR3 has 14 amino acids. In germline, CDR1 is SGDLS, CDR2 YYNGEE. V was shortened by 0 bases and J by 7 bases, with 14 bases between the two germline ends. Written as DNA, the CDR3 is TGTGCCAGCAGCGTAGCTCCCCAGGGCCGGGAGCAGTACTTC. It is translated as CASSVAPQGREQYF.

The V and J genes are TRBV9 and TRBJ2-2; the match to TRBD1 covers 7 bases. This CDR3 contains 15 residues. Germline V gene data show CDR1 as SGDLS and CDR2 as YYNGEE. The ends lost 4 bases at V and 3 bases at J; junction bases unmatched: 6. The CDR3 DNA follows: TGTGCCAGCAGCCCCGGGACAGACTACACCGGGGAGCTGTTTTTT. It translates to CASSPGTDYTGELFF.

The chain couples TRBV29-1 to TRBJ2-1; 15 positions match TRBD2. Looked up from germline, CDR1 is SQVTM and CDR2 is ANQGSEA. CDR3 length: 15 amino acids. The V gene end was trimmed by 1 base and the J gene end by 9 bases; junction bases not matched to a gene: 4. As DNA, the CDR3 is TGCAGCGTTGAAGGGACTAGCGGGGGGGCGGGTGAGCAGTTCTTC. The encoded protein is CSVEGTSGGAGEQFF.

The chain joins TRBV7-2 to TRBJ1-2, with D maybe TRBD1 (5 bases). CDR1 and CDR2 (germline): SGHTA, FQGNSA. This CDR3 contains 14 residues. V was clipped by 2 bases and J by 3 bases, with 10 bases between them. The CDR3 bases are TGTGCCAGCAGCTTATCTCAAGGGGACTATGGCTACACCTTC. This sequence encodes CASSLSQGDYGYTF.

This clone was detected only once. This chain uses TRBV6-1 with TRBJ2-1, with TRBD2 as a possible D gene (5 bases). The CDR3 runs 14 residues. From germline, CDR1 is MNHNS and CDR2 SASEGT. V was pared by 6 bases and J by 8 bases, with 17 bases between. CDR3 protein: CASRLVGVWYEQFF. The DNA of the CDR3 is TGTGCCAGCAGGCTAGTGGGAGTTTGGTATGAGCAGTTCTTC.

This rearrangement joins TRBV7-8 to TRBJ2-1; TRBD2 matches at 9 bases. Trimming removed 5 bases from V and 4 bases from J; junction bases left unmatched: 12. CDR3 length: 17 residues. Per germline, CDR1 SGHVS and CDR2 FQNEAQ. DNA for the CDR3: TGTGCCAGCAGCCTAAAAAAACTAGCGGGTAATTACAATGAGCAGTTCTTC. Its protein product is CASSLKKLAGNYNEQFF.

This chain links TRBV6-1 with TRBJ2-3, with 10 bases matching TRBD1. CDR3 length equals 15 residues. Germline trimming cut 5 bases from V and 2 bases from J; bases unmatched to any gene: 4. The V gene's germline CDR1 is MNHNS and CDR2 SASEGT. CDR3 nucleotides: TGTGCCAGCAGTAGACAGGGGGCACTCACAGATACGCAGTATTTT. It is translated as CASSRQGALTDTQYF.

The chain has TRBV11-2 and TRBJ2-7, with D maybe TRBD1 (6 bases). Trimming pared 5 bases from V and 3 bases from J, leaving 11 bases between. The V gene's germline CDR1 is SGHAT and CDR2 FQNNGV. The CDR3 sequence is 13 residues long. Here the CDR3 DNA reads TGTGCCAGCAGCCCCGCGGACAGCTACGAGCAGTACTTC. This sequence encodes CASSPADSYEQYF.

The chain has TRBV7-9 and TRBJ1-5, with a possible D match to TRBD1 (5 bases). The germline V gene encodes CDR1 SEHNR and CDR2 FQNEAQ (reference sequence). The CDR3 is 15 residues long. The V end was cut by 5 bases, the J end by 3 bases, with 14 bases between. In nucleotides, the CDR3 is TGTGCCAGCAGCCCTGGGACGGGACTCAATCAGCCCCAGCATTTT. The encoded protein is CASSPGTGLNQPQHF.

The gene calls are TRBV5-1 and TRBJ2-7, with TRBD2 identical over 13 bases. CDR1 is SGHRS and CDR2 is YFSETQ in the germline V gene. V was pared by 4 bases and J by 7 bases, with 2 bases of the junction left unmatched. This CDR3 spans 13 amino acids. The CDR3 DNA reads TGCGCCAGCAGCGAGGGACTAGCGGGAGAGCAGTACTTC. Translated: CASSEGLAGEQYF.

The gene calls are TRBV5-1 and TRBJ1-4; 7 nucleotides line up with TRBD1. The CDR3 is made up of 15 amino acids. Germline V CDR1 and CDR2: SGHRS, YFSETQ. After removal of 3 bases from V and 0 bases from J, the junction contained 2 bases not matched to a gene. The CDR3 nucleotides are TGCGCCAGCAGCTGGACAGGAACAACTAATGAAAAACTGTTTTTT. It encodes CASSWTGTTNEKLFF.

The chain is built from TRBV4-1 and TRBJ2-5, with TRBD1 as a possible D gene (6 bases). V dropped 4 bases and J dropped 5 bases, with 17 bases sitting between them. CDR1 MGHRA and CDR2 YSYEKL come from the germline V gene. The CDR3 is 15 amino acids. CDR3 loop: CASSLNGGRVETQYF. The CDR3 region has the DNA TGCGCCAGCAGCCTAAATGGGGGCAGGGTGGAGACCCAGTACTTC.